This T cell receptor (beta chain) was recovered during a study of T cell responses to AZD1222 COVID-19 vaccine (dated by TCRdb to the early 2020s). Regarding the complete study: A total of about 250 trial participants underwent TCR sequencing, of whom 207 had received two doses of AZD1222 and around 25 had received two doses of the MenACWY control vaccine. Trial participants were enrolled by age into subgroups of 18-55, 56-69 and 70-plus years, and roughly 150, 30 and 60 TCR-sequenced participants, respectively, were included in these subgroups. General findings and caveats noted by the study authors: In the small 56-69-year group, the increase in depth fell short of significance, most likely because of low power. Because no day 14 peak-response samples were available, repertoires were characterized only after the peak T cell response. Reportedly, close to half of the unique spike-specific TCRs recognized epitopes lying outside the regions that are mutated in the B.1.351 and B.1.1.7 variants. The whole spike protein was spanned by vaccine-associated CD4 TCRs, and dominant responses were seen in regions 160-218 and 743-854. A significant rise in spike-specific TCR breadth and depth was observed after two AZD1222 doses relative to day 0 and relative to MenACWY recipients. Participants were mostly white British, with more females than males. The authors suggested clonal diversity may have been underestimated. Conclusions about previously exposed vaccinees were limited because only a handful of AZD1222 recipients were SARS-CoV-2 seropositive at baseline.

The CDR3, cysteine through phenylalanine, is 16 amino acids long. The sequence is cut down to CDR3 DNA, 48 bases in frame from base 1. In the germline V gene (reference sequence), CDR1 corresponds to PRHDT and CDR2 to FYEKMQ. The trim is 1 base for V and 2 bases for J, with a gap of 13 bases between the germline ends. The time point label, read with the paper, signifies: baseline before first vaccination. The treatment or condition label for this specimen denotes: meningococcal conjugate vaccine given as trial control. Samples from vaccinated people were obtained from the UK trials COV001 and COV002, which included a single-blind randomized controlled phase 2/3 trial of AZD1222 (ChAdOx1 nCoV-19) in healthy adults. For TCRbeta chain sequencing, PBMC samples were collected from trial participants at day 0 and at day 28 after the second dose. The CDR3 regions of human TCRbeta chains were subjected to immunosequencing. On the study's bioinformatics: Repertoire TCRs were matched against a reference library of SARS-CoV-2-specific TCRs generated with the MIRA antigen-specificity platform. Breadth was defined as the fraction of unique TCRs that were SARS-CoV-2-associated, and depth was defined as the fraction of total T cells that were SARS-CoV-2-associated. Using the MIRA data, each spike-specific TCR was mapped to the spike region that the TCR reacts to and placed in a CD4 or CD8 class. Log10-transformed breadth and depth values were compared by one-way ANOVA with Sidak's multiple comparisons tests. Not all clones reach the TCRdb copy of this immuneACCESS table, which keeps in-frame sequences only. Checked studies attribute under half of the gap to unresolved V genes and leave the rest unexplained. V, J and clone size were drawn from that table, and D and trimming were deduced from the DNA. This sample is represented by approximately 150,000 clones; 92% of them were singletons. Together, the top ten hold roughly 4.4% of the sample.

Remarks on this clone: What this receptor recognizes is not known. Base qualities are not at hand, and no much larger clone is one base apart.

The sample was peripheral blood, taken on day 0 of MenACWY control vaccination. This chain joins TRBV13 to TRBJ2-3; the D gene is possibly TRBD1 or TRBD2, with 6 bases matching each. This receptor was taken from an adult in good health. This receptor has the CDR3 CASSLVGGPFTDTQYF. The base sequence is TGTGCCAGCAGCTTAGTAGGGGGGCCCTTCACAGATACGCAGTATTTT.